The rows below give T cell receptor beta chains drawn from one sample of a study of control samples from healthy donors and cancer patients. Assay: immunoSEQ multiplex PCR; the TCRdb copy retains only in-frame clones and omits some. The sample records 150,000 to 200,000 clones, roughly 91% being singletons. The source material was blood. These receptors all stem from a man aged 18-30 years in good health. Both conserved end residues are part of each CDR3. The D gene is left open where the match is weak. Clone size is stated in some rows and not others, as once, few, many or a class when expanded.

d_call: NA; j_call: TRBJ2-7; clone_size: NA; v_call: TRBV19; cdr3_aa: CASSIGTQGNEQYF; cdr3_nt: TGTGCCAGTAGTATCGGAACACAGGGTAACGAGCAGTACTTC
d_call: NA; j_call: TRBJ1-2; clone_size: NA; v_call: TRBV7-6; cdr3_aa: CASSLVAGGASFLGYTF; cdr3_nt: TGTGCCAGCAGCTTAGTTGCTGGGGGGGCTTCCTTTCTTGGCTACACCTTC
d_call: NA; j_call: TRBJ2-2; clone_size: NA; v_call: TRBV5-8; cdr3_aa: CASSLVGHKGRSGELFF; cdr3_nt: TGTGCCAGCAGCTTGGTGGGACATAAAGGTCGGTCAGGGGAGCTGTTTTTT
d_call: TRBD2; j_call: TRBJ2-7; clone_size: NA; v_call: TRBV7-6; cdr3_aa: CASSPRGGLSDYEQYF; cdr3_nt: TGTGCCAGCAGCCCCCGCGGGGGGCTGTCGGACTACGAGCAGTACTTC
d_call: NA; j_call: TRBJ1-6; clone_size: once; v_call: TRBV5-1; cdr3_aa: CASSLRGAENSPLHF; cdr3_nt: TGCGCCAGCAGCTTGCGCGGGGCTGAGAATTCACCCCTCCACTTT
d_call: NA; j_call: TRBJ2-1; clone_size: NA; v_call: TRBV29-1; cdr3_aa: CSVEGGPTSSYNEQFF; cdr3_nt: TGCAGCGTTGAAGGGGGCCCAACTAGCTCCTACAATGAGCAGTTCTTC
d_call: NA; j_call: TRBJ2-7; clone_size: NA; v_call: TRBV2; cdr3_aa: CASSDRQVGHEQYF; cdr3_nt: TGTGCCAGCAGTGACCGACAGGTAGGCCACGAGCAGTACTTC
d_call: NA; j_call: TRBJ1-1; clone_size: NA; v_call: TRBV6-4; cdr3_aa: CASRPKGEAFF; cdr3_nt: TGTGCCAGCAGACCAAAGGGTGAAGCTTTCTTT
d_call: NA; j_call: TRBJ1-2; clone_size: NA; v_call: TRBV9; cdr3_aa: CASSVDPFRGARYGYTF; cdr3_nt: TGTGCCAGCAGCGTAGATCCGTTTCGGGGGGCGCGGTATGGCTACACCTTC
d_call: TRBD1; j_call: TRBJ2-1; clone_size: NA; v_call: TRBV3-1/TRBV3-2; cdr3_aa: CASSYTGTGVNEQFF; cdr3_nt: TGTGCCAGCAGCTACACCGGGACAGGGGTCAATGAGCAGTTCTTC
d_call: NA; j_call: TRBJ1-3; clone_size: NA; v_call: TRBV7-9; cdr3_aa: CASSLAVDTIYF; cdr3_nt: TGTGCCAGCAGCTTAGCGGTCGACACCATATATTTT
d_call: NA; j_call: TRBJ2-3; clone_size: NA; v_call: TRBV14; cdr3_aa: CASSQEDFTDTQYF; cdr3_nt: TGTGCCAGCAGCCAAGAAGACTTCACAGATACGCAGTATTTT
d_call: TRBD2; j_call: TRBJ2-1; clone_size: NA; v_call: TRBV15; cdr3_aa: CATSRAGGEQFF; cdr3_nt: TGTGCCACCAGCAGAGCGGGGGGAGAGCAGTTCTTC
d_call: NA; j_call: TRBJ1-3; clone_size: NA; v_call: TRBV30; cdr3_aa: CAGSIKTTVSGNTIYF; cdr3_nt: TGTGCCGGATCGATAAAAACGACGGTCTCTGGAAACACCATATATTTT
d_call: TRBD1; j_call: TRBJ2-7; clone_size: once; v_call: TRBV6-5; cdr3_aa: CASRRDRVGNEQYF; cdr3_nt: TGTGCCAGCAGACGGGACAGGGTAGGAAACGAGCAGTACTTC
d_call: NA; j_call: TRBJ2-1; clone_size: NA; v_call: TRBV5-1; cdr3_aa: CASSLDRALDEQFF; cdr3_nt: TGCGCCAGCAGCTTGGACAGGGCCTTGGATGAGCAGTTCTTC
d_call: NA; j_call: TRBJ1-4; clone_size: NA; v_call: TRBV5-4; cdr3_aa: CASSLEFENEKLFF; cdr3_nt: TGTGCCAGCAGCTTGGAGTTTGAGAATGAAAAACTGTTTTTT
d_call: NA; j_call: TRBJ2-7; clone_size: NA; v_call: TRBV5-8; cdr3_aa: CASSIGGGGFSYEQYF; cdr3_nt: TGTGCCAGCAGCATCGGGGGCGGAGGATTCTCCTACGAGCAGTACTTC
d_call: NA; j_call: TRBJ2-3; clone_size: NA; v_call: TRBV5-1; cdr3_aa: CASSLGQNTDTQYF; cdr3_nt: TGCGCCAGCAGCTTGGGTCAGAACACAGATACGCAGTATTTT
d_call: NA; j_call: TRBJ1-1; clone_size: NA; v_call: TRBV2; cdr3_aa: CASSEDSYGSSEAFF; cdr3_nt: TGTGCCAGCAGTGAAGACTCCTACGGGTCCTCTGAAGCTTTCTTT
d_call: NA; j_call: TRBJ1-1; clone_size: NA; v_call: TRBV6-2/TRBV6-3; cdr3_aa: CASSYSTTGDKNTEAFF; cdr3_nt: TGTGCCAGCAGTTATTCTACGACGGGAGATAAGAACACTGAAGCTTTCTTT
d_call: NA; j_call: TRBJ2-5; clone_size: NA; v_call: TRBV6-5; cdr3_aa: CASTERGQETQYF; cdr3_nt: TGTGCCAGCACCGAAAGGGGACAAGAGACCCAGTACTTC
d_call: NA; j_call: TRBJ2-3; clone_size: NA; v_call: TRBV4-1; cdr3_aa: CASTRPGGQTDTQYF; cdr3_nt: TGCGCCAGCACACGGCCGGGGGGCCAAACAGATACGCAGTATTTT
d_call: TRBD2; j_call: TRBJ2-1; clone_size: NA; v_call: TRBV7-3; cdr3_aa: CASSMGLAGNEQFF; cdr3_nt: TGTGCCAGCAGCATGGGACTAGCGGGGAATGAGCAGTTCTTC